Listed here is a single T cell receptor (beta chain). Its matching antigen is unknown. This sample stems from a study of blood T cells in healthy people across ages. Looking at the study overall: There was about one barcoded beta molecule captured by template switching per two T cells. Broader study findings: When set beside aged donors, long-lived donors presented more naive CD4+ cells and higher diversity. Estimates drawn from one million T cells were deemed to understate diversity.

Germline V gene lookup returns CDR1 SGHTA and CDR2 FQGTGA. This CDR3 is 14 amino acids long. With V trimmed by 5 bases and J by 7 bases, 7 bases remained unmatched. Together with a sample-barcoded 5' primer, a J-beta primer mix was included in a second PCR lasting roughly 7 to 11 cycles. A tag from a template-switch adaptor with 12 random nucleotides marked each cDNA molecule. TCRdb independently ran MiXCR on the 5' RACE reads; one entry per CDR3 protein. The sample yields about 1.5 million distinct CDR3 sequences, around 40% seen once. This chain links TRBV7-3 with TRBJ2-1; the match to TRBD2 covers 8 bases. Material for sequencing was blood. The sequence derives from a woman aged 18-30 years in good health. This CDR3 reads CASSRTTSGNEQFF. CDR3 nucleotides: TGTGCCAGCAGCCGAACAACTAGCGGTAATGAGCAGTTCTTC.